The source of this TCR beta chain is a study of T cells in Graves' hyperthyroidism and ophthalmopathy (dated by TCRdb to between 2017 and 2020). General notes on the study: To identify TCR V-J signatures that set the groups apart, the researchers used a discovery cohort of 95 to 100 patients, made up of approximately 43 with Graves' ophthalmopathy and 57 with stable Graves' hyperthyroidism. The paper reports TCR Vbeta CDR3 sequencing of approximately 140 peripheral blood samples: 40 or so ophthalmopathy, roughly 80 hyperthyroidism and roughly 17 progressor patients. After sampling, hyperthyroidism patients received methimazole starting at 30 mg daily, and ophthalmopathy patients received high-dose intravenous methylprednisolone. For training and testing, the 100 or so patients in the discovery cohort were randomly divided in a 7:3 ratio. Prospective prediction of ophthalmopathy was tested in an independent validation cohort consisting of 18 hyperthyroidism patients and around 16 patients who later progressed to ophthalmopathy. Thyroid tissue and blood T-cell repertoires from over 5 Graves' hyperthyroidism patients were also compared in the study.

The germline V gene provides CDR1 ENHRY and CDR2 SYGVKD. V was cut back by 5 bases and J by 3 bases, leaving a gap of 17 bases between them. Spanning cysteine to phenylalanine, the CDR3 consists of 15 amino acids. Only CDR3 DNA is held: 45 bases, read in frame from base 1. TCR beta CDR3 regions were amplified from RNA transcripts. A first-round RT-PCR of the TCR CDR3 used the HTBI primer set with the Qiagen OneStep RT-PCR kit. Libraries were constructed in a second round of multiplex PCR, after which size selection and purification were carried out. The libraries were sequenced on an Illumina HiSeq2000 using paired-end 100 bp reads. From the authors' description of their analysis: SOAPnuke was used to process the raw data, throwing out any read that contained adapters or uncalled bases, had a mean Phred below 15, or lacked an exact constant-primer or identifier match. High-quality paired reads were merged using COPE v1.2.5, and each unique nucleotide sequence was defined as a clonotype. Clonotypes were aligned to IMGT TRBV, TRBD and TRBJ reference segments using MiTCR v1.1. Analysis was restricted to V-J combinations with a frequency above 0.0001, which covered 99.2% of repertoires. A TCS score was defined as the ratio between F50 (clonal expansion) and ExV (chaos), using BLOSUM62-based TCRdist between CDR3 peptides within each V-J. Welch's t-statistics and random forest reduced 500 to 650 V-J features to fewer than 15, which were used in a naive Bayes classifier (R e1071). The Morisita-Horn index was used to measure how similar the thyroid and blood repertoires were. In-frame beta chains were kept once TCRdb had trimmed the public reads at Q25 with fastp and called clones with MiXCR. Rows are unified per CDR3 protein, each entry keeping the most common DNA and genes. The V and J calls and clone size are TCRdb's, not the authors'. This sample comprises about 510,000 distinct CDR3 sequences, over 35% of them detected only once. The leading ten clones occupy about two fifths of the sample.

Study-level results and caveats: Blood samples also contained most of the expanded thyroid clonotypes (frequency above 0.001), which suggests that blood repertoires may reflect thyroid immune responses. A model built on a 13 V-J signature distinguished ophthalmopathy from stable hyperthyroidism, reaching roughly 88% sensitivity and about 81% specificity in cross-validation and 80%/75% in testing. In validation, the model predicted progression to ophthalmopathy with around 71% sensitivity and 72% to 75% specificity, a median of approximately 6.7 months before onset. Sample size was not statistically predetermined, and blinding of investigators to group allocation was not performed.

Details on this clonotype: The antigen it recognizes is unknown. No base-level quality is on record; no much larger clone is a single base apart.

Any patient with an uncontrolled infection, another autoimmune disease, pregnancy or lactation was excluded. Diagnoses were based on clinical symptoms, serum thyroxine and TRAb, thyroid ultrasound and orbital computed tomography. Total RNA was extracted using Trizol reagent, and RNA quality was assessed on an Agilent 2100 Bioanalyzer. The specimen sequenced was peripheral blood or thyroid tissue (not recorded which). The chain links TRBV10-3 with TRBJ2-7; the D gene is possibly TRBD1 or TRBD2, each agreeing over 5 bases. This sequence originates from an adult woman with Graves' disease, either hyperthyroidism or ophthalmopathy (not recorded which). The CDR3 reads CAISIARGINYEQYF. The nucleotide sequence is TGTGCCATCAGTATTGCCCGGGGCATAAACTACGAGCAGTACTTC.